This T cell receptor beta chain comes out of a study of cytomegalovirus exposure and HLA in healthy donors. Donors sampled were nominally healthy, though unrecorded immune exposures were likely. On this clone itself: Its antigen remains unknown.

Germline V gives CDR1 SGHDN, CDR2 FVKESK. With 4 bases removed from V and 2 bases from J, the gap between germline ends came to 4 bases. CDR3 length: 12 residues. The PCR was carried out with 60 Vbeta primers and 13 Jbeta primers. Some clones are missing from TCRdb's copy, which holds only in-frame ones; the method was immunoSEQ multiplex PCR. The table lists roughly 170,000 clones, around 83% of them singletons. Whole-study findings and limits: A later analysis found TCR association rates differed by HLA locus, highest for DRB1 and lowest for HLA-C. Earlier findings revealed that most TCR beta V segments proved productive either about 87% or about 30% of the time. A missense variant in DCLRE1C was later tied to TCR beta V- and J-gene trimming.

The rearrangement joins TRBV14 to TRBJ2-3, with D unresolved. The TCR comes from a girl aged 2 to 9 in good health and CMV-seropositive. The sequencing sample was made of PBMCs. As DNA, the CDR3 is TGTGCCAGCAGCCTCCTCACAGATACGCAGTATTTT. Its translation is CASSLLTDTQYF. Using reference TRBV14 and TRBJ2-3 for the parts outside the CDR3, the full variable domain is EAGVTQFPSHSVIEKGQTVTLRCDPISGHDNLYWYRRVMGKEIKFLLHFVKESKQDESGMPNNRFLAERTGGTYSTLKVQPAELEDSGVYFCASSLLTDTQYFGPGTRLTVL.